This TCR beta chain was recovered during a study of blood T cell repertoires in COVID-19. Study-level background: Donors in the United States, Italy and Spain gave samples during acute or convalescent COVID-19.

Trimming cost V 0 bases and J 3 bases, with 9 bases left between them. The CDR3 sequence is 14 residues long. Germline V gene sequence: CDR1 MNHEY, CDR2 SVGAGI. The authors' processing: Reference gene primer amplification gave nucleated cell count estimates. TCRdb's table, derived via immunoSEQ multiplex PCR, lists solely in-frame clones and lacks some. That table supplies the V and J calls and clone size; D and trimming were determined from the DNA. The sample holds about 410,000 clones, about 89% seen once. Seattle-derived patients entered the study during active infection and were followed longitudinally.

The clonotype comes from a woman between 40 and 55 years old with COVID-19, enrolled during active disease. Input material: peripheral blood. The chain uses TRBV6-5 and TRBJ2-7; tentatively, D is TRBD1 (6 bases). CDR3 in amino acids: CASSYSEGGYEQYF. The CDR3, as DNA: TGTGCCAGCAGTTACTCGGAAGGGGGCTACGAGCAGTACTTC.